The sequence of this T cell receptor (beta chain) was determined in a study of blood T cells in healthy people across ages. Germline CDR1 reads DFQATT; CDR2 reads SNEGSKA (reference sequence). There are 13 residues in the CDR3. V lost 3 bases and J lost 3; bases outside the gene matches: 2. The use of a sample-barcoded 5' primer and a J-beta primer mix characterized a second PCR of about 6 to 11 cycles. One entry per CDR3 protein, called by TCRdb with MiXCR from the 5' RACE reads. The sample has around 1,500,000 distinct CDR3 sequences; 28% are singletons. The TCR comes from a woman in her thirties in good health. Specimen: blood. The rearrangement uses TRBV20-1 and TRBJ1-2; 9 bases are a match to TRBD1. The CDR3 region is CSARDRGYYGYTF. DNA for the CDR3: TGCAGTGCTAGGGACAGGGGTTACTATGGCTACACCTTC.